The 28 T cell receptor beta chains listed next were all sequenced from one sample in a study of blood T cell repertoires in COVID-19. Repertoires were generated with immunoSEQ multiplex PCR, while TCRdb's copy carries only in-frame clones and drops some. This sample yields about 61,000 clones, of which around 86% are seen a single time; around 15% belongs to the top ten. Sequenced sample: peripheral blood. The origin of the receptors is a human donor in a cohort sampled during active COVID-19.

This clone was counted only a few times. The chain recombines TRBV19 with TRBJ1-6; 11 bases are a match to TRBD1. Germline V gene sequence: CDR1 LNHDA, CDR2 SQIVND (reference sequence). The CDR3 has 15 residues. V lost 7 bases to trimming and J lost 10 bases; unmatched junction nucleotides: 9. CDR3 in amino acids: CASNFPGTGGSPLHF. The CDR3 region has the DNA TGTGCCAGTAACTTTCCAGGGACAGGGGGATCACCCCTCCACTTT.

The chain carries TRBV28 and TRBJ1-1; 9 bases line up with TRBD1. The CDR3 spans 14 residues. After removal of 5 bases from V and 4 bases from J, the junction contained 5 bases not matched to a gene. Germline CDR1 MDHEN, CDR2 SYDVKM. The CDR3 sequence is CASSEDRGITEAFF. In DNA form, the CDR3 reads TGTGCCAGCAGTGAAGACAGGGGGATCACTGAAGCTTTCTTT.

V gene TRBV20-1 combines with J gene TRBJ2-7; D gene unclear. This CDR3 is 10 amino acids long. Looked up from germline, CDR1 is DFQATT and CDR2 is SNEGSKA (reference sequence). V was pared by 4 bases and J by 5 bases, with 6 bases between. The CDR3 sequence is CSATIDEQYF. CDR3 coding DNA: TGCAGTGCTACGATAGACGAGCAGTACTTC.

On this clone itself: The junction departs from the called germline gene at one end, perhaps through a read error. V gene TRBV27 combines with J gene TRBJ2-2; TRBD2 matches 8 bases. The V gene's germline CDR1 is MNHEY and CDR2 SMNVEV (reference sequence). The CDR3 has 13 amino acids. The DNA of the CDR3 is TGTGCCTGCAGACTAGCGCGGACCGGGGAGCTGTTTTTT. Residues: CACRLARTGELFF.

The chain combines TRBV7-2 with TRBJ2-1, with D possibly being TRBD2 (7 bases). CDR3 length equals 17 residues. V was clipped by 7 bases and J by 1 base, with 20 bases between them. CDR1 and CDR2 (germline): SGHTA, FQGNSA. The CDR3 loop is CASTSGGGRGSYNEQFF. CDR3 DNA sequence: TGTGCCAGCACCTCTGGGGGCGGGAGAGGTTCCTACAATGAGCAGTTCTTC.

The chain carries TRBV18 and TRBJ2-7; maybe TRBD2 (6 bases). The CDR3 contains 13 residues. Trimming shortened V by 5 bases and J by 3 bases, and 11 bases separated the two germline ends. Germline CDR1 reads KGHSH; CDR2 reads LQKENI. This CDR3 reads CASSTGLGYEQYF. Here the CDR3 DNA reads TGTGCCAGCTCAACGGGACTGGGCTACGAGCAGTACTTC. Using reference TRBV18 and TRBJ2-7 for the parts outside the CDR3, the full variable domain is NAGVMQNPRHLVRRRGQEARLRCSPMKGHSHVYWYRQLPEEGLKFMVYLQKENIIDESGMPKERFSAEFPKEGPSILRIQQVVRGDSAAYFCASSTGLGYEQYFGPGTRLTVT.

This clone has just one count. This chain joins TRBV18 and TRBJ2-1; 10 bases match TRBD1. V was clipped by 6 bases and J by 4 bases; unmatched bases: 12. The germline V gene encodes CDR1 KGHSH and CDR2 LQKENI. The CDR3 is made up of 17 amino acids. This CDR3 is CASSPTMGQGNYNEQFF. The CDR3 DNA is TGTGCCAGCTCTCCAACAATGGGACAGGGGAATTACAATGAGCAGTTCTTC.

V usage is TRBV27 and J usage is TRBJ2-6; 7 bases are a match to TRBD1. From germline, CDR1 is MNHEY and CDR2 SMNVEV (reference sequence). The CDR3 has 18 amino acids. V lost 7 bases to trimming and J lost 4 bases; unmatched junction nucleotides: 16. CDR3 nucleotides: TGTGCCAGCATAACAAAGGGACAGTGGGTTCGCGGGGCCAACGTCCTGACTTTC. It codes for CASITKGQWVRGANVLTF.

The V call is TRBV7-9, the J call TRBJ2-1, with D possibly being TRBD2 (6 bases). CDR1 is SEHNR and CDR2 is FQNEAQ in the germline V gene (reference sequence). This CDR3 spans 16 amino acids. V was cut by 0 bases and J by 0 bases, with 9 bases left in between. CDR3 in DNA: TGTGCCAGCAGCTTAGCTTGGGGAGGCTCCTACAATGAGCAGTTCTTC. Translating gives CASSLAWGGSYNEQFF.

CDR3 sequence reads: CASSLRPDRDYGYTF. CDR3 nucleotides: TGTGCCAGCAGCTTAAGGCCCGACAGGGACTATGGCTACACCTTC. The rearrangement uses TRBV7-3 and TRBJ1-2, with 7 bases identical to TRBD1. CDR1 is SGHTA, CDR2 FQGTGA, per germline. J lost 3 bases, V lost 1 base, and 5 bases had no gene match. This CDR3 has 15 residues.

The chain joins TRBV19 to TRBJ2-7; 10 bases are shared with TRBD1. The length of the CDR3 is 16 residues. Germline CDR1 reads LNHDA; CDR2 reads SQIVND (reference sequence). V gave up 5 bases and J gave up 2 bases; unmatched junction bases: 9. The CDR3 sequence: CASSPRTGGPTYEQYF. The CDR3 DNA sequence: TGTGCCAGTAGTCCCCGGACAGGGGGTCCTACCTACGAGCAGTACTTC.

V gene TRBV5-4 combines with J gene TRBJ1-6; 7 bases fit TRBD1. V trimming: 3 bases; J trimming: 14 bases; junction bases outside the gene matches: 5. CDR1 SGHNT and CDR2 YYREEE come from the germline V gene (reference sequence). The CDR3 covers 12 residues. CDR3 DNA: TGTGCCAGCAGCTCGGACAGGAGGACCCTCCACTTT. Translation: CASSSDRRTLHF.

This clone occurred once. V is TRBV27 and J is TRBJ2-1; D is perhaps TRBD2 (6 bases). The CDR3 runs 16 residues. The germline V gene has CDR1 MNHEY and CDR2 SMNVEV (reference sequence). V lost 1 base and J 12 bases, leaving 22 bases between the germline ends. The CDR3 reads CASSLFGDSSRRGQFF. The DNA for the CDR3 is TGTGCCAGCAGTTTATTCGGGGACTCCTCCCGACGGGGGCAGTTCTTC.

This chain uses TRBV7-8 with TRBJ1-5; 8 positions agree with TRBD1. The CDR3 is 16 amino acids. Germline V gene sequence: CDR1 SGHVS, CDR2 FQNEAQ. V was clipped by 1 base and J by 6 bases; unmatched bases: 8. The DNA for the CDR3 is TGTGCCAGCAGCTTAGTTGCGGGACAGGAGAGTCAGCCCCAGCATTTT. It translates to CASSLVAGQESQPQHF.

This clone is a singleton in its sample. The gene calls are TRBV27 and TRBJ2-4, with D possibly matching TRBD1 (6 bases). CDR1 is MNHEY and CDR2 is SMNVEV in the germline V gene (reference sequence). This CDR3 is built from 12 residues. Trimming stripped 3 bases from V and 15 bases from J, with 15 bases between. In nucleotides, the CDR3 is TGTGCCAGCAGTTTTTTTCAAGAAGGGGGGTACTTC. Translated: CASSFFQEGGYF.

This rearrangement joins TRBV9 to TRBJ2-3; perhaps TRBD2 as D (5 bases). Germline CDR1 and CDR2: SGDLS and YYNGEE. The CDR3 is 14 residues long. Trimming stripped 2 bases from V and 2 bases from J, with 9 bases between. The DNA of the CDR3 is TGTGCCAGCAGCGTTGGACTTTACACAGATACGCAGTATTTT. It specifies CASSVGLYTDTQYF.

The chain has TRBV18 and TRBJ1-1, with D possibly TRBD1 on 5 matching bases. Deletions cut 2 bases from V and 1 base from J, with 8 bases between. CDR1 is KGHSH, CDR2 LQKENI, per germline. The CDR3 extends over 14 amino acids. The CDR3 here is CASSPTTANTEAFF. CDR3 coding DNA: TGTGCCAGCTCACCAACGACAGCGAACACTGAAGCTTTCTTT. Filled out from reference TRBV18 and TRBJ1-1, the complete variable domain reads NAGVMQNPRHLVRRRGQEARLRCSPMKGHSHVYWYRQLPEEGLKFMVYLQKENIIDESGMPKERFSAEFPKEGPSILRIQQVVRGDSAAYFCASSPTTANTEAFFGQGTRLTVV.

This chain connects TRBV28 to TRBJ2-1, with TRBD2 identical over 12 bases. The germline gives CDR1 MDHEN, CDR2 SYDVKM. CDR3 length: 18 amino acids. V shed 8 bases and J 9 bases; nucleotides not matched to a gene: 20. The CDR3 protein is CASFNLITSGRPGVEQFF. The CDR3, as DNA: TGTGCCAGCTTCAACTTAATCACTAGCGGGAGGCCGGGGGTTGAGCAGTTCTTC.

The V call is TRBV28, the J call TRBJ1-5; unclear D gene. Trimming cost V 3 bases and J 9 bases, with 15 bases left between them. This CDR3 contains 14 residues. CDR1 MDHEN and CDR2 SYDVKM come from the germline V gene. DNA of the CDR3: TGTGCCAGCAGTTTTCTTGGCCCCAATGGGCCCCAGCATTTT. It encodes CASSFLGPNGPQHF.

This sequence joins TRBV24-1 and TRBJ1-3; D not resolved. CDR1 is KGHDR, CDR2 SFDVKD, per germline. V was shortened by 3 bases and J by 2 bases, with 10 bases between the two germline ends. The CDR3 is 15 amino acids. The CDR3: CATSDPERAGNTIYF. The CDR3 coding sequence is TGTGCCACCAGTGATCCCGAGAGGGCTGGAAACACCATATATTTT.

This clone was counted a few times. The genes are TRBV6-5 and TRBJ2-7, with 10 bases lining up with TRBD1. The V and J ends lost 4 bases and 6 bases, in that order; junction bases with no gene match: 12. Looked up from germline, CDR1 is MNHEY and CDR2 is SVGAGI. This CDR3 region has 16 residues. In DNA, the CDR3 is TGTGCCAGCAGTTCGGACCCGGGACAGGGGCGTCGCGAGCAGTACTTC. Encoded protein: CASSSDPGQGRREQYF.

The gene calls are TRBV10-3 and TRBJ1-1; TRBD1 agrees at 11 bases. The CDR3 has 18 amino acids. With 7 bases clipped from V and 3 bases from J, the junction kept 16 bases outside the gene matches. CDR1 ENHRY and CDR2 SYGVKD come from the germline V gene. CDR3 in DNA: TGTGCCATCAAACCCTGGACAGGGGGCGTTGAAGGGGACACTGAAGCTTTCTTT. This codes for CAIKPWTGGVEGDTEAFF.

The chain has TRBV12-5 and TRBJ2-7; TRBD1 matches 8 bases. Looked up from germline, CDR1 is LGHNT and CDR2 is FRNRAP. The length of the CDR3 is 16 residues. V gave up 1 base and J gave up 2 bases; unmatched junction bases: 7. The DNA for the CDR3 is TGTGCTAGTGGTTTGGCCCTGACAGGGGCAGCCTACGAGCAGTACTTC. Translation gives CASGLALTGAAYEQYF.

The genes are TRBV27 and TRBJ1-2, with D maybe TRBD1 (6 bases). V lost 6 bases and J lost 7, with 21 bases in between. This CDR3 has 15 amino acids. Germline V CDR1 and CDR2: MNHEY, SMNVEV (reference sequence). CDR3 protein: CASRSTGQRVGGYTF. The CDR3 DNA sequence: TGTGCCAGCAGGAGTACGGGACAAAGGGTTGGTGGCTACACCTTC.

CDR3 nucleotide sequence: TGTGCCAGCAGCTTAGCGTTGAGGGTACAGGGAGCGTACGAGCAGTACTTC. Encoded protein: CASSLALRVQGAYEQYF. This chain joins TRBV7-8 and TRBJ2-7, with D possibly TRBD1 on 6 matching bases. The CDR3 has 17 amino acids. Trimming pared 0 bases from V and 4 bases from J, leaving 19 bases between. The germline V gene encodes CDR1 SGHVS and CDR2 FQNEAQ. The whole variable domain, remainder taken from reference TRBV7-8 and TRBJ2-7, is GAGVSQSPRYKVAKRGQDVALRCDPISGHVSLFWYQQALGQGPEFLTYFQNEAQLDKSGLPSDRFFAERPEGSVSTLKIQRTQQEDSAVYLCASSLALRVQGAYEQYFGPGTRLTVT.

By sample share, this clone is medium-sized (0.01 to 0.1%). This chain links TRBV7-6 with TRBJ1-5; weak D call: TRBD1 (6 bases). CDR1 is SGHVS, CDR2 FNYEAQ, per germline. Trimming removed 1 base at V and 4 bases at J, with 17 bases between. The CDR3 is 17 amino acids. CDR3 nucleotides: TGTGCCAGCAGCTTAGAATACCGGGACAACGTTAATCAGCCCCAGCATTTT. Its translation is CASSLEYRDNVNQPQHF.

J is TRBJ2-1 and V is TRBV3-1 (or the pseudogene TRBV3-2), with 10 bases aligning to TRBD2. This CDR3 is built from 16 residues. From germline, CDR1 is LGHDT and CDR2 YNNKEL (reference sequence). J gave up 10 bases and V 4 bases, and 13 bases lay outside the gene matches. The CDR3 region has the DNA TGTGCCAGCAGCCCCACCGGTGATAGCGGGAGGAACGAGCAGTTCTTC. This sequence encodes CASSPTGDSGRNEQFF.

This chain links TRBV27 with TRBJ1-1; maybe TRBD1 (5 bases). V was cut by 0 bases and J by 1 base, with 9 bases left in between. The CDR3 contains 15 residues. CDR1 MNHEY and CDR2 SMNVEV come from the germline V gene (reference sequence). CDR3 residues: CASSLSPTGNTEAFF. The DNA of the CDR3 is TGTGCCAGCAGTTTATCCCCTACAGGGAACACTGAAGCTTTCTTT.